The rows below give T cell receptor beta chains drawn from one sample of a study of T cell repertoires in breast cancer. TCRdb recomputed calls from the emulsion pairing reads with MiXCR, one row per CDR3 protein. This sample's table has 50 to 60 distinct CDR3 sequences. Sequencing was done on a sample of CD8+ T cells. These receptors were taken from a pool of human donors with breast cancer or a healthy control (not recorded which). The CDR3 runs from the conserved cysteine through the conserved F or W. A D gene is named only where the DNA matches it firmly. Some rows have no size entry. The others give once, few or many, or a class for an expanded clone.

D	size	V	J	CDR3	DNA
NA	NA	TRBV27	TRBJ1-4	CANLGLSGEQLFF	TGTGCCAACCTGGGACTGAGTGGTGAACAACTGTTTTTT
TRBD1	large	TRBV6-6	TRBJ2-3	CASSYSGQGYTDTQYF	TGTGCCAGCAGTTACTCGGGACAGGGGTACACAGATACGCAGTATTTT
NA	hyperexpanded	TRBV27	TRBJ1-4	CASLGLSGEKLFF	TGTGCCAGCCTGGGACTGAGTGGTGAAAAACTGTTTTTT
NA	hyperexpanded	TRBV6-1	TRBJ2-5	CASRPLATKETQYF	TGTGCCAGCAGGCCTCTAGCGACCAAAGAGACCCAGTACTTC
TRBD2	large	TRBV6-1	TRBJ2-1	CASNGRAINDEQFF	TGTGCCAGCAATGGGAGGGCCATTAACGATGAGCAGTTCTTC
NA	NA	TRBV7-6	TRBJ1-4	CASSALTANEKLFF	TGTGCCAGCAGCGCCCTGACGGCTAATGAAAAACTGTTTTTT
NA	NA	TRBV7-6	TRBJ2-3	CASSLEDSFTDTQYF	TGTGCCAGCAGCTTAGAGGACAGCTTCACAGATACGCAGTATTTT
NA	NA	TRBV7-2	TRBJ2-7	CASSPRPGDEQYF	TGTGCCAGCAGCCCCCGGCCCGGGGACGAGCAGTACTTC
TRBD1	NA	TRBV6-6	TRBJ2-3	CASSYSGQGDTNTQYF	TGTGCCAGCAGTTACTCGGGACAGGGGGACACAAATACGCAGTATTTT
NA	hyperexpanded	TRBV6-2/TRBV6-3	TRBJ2-7	CASSLQQGTEQYF	TGTGCCAGCAGTCTCCAACAGGGAACCGAGCAGTACTTC
NA	hyperexpanded	TRBV6-2/TRBV6-3	TRBJ2-7	CASSLQQGNEQYF	TGTGCCAGCAGTCTCCAACAGGGAAACGAGCAGTACTTC
TRBD1	large	TRBV7-3	TRBJ1-1	CASSLTGGMNTEAFF	TGTGCCAGCAGCTTGACAGGGGGCATGAACACTGAAGCTTTCTTT
NA	large	TRBV7-2	TRBJ2-3	CASSLWVFTDTQYF	TGTGCCAGCAGCTTATGGGTCTTCACAGATACGCAGTATTTT
NA	NA	TRBV27	TRBJ1-4	CASLGLGGDKLFF	TGTGCCAGCCTGGGACTGGGTGGTGACAAACTGTTTTTT
NA	NA	TRBV6-1	TRBJ2-5	CASRPQETKETQYF	TGTGCCAGCAGGCCTCAAGAAACCAAAGAGACCCAGTACTTC
NA	NA	TRBV7-6	TRBJ2-2	CVSSLKIGERFF	TGTGTCAGCAGCCTAAAGATCGGGGAGCGGTTTTTT
NA	NA	TRBV10-1	TRBJ1-4	CASSADRSELFF	TGCGCCAGCAGTGCAGACAGGTCTGAACTGTTTTTT
TRBD2	NA	TRBV6-1	TRBJ2-1	CASNGRAINNDKFF	TGTGCCAGCAACGGGAGGGCCATTAACAATGATAAGTTCTTC
NA	once	TRBV7-3	TRBJ1-6	CASSLTEGGNSPRHF	TGTGCCAGCAGCTTAACTGAAGGAGGAAATTCACCCCGCCACTTT